This entry describes one TCR beta chain. Its matching antigen is unknown. The data are from a study of STAT3 mutations in large granular lymphocyte leukemia. At the level of the study: Immunosuppressive therapy was given to more than half of T-LGLL patients.

Study-level results: After therapy, about 35% of the 18 patients switched clonotypes, all new clones STAT3 wild type. Differing intervals and regimens complicate linking therapy response to clone burden. In T-cell large granular lymphocyte leukemia, about half of patients showed multiple immunodominant subclonotypes.

Germline V lookup: CDR1 WNHNN, CDR2 SYGVQD (reference sequence). The CDR3 length is 14 residues. The V end was cut by 6 bases, the J end by 6 bases, with 17 bases between. TCRdb's table, derived via immunoSEQ multiplex PCR, lists solely in-frame clones and lacks some. The repertoire has about 42,000 clones, about 81% of them found once; the top ten carry approximately 0.43%. The sequence was collected from a human donor with T large granular lymphocyte leukemia. Some clones in this sample may be carry-over from other donors' samples. The chain couples TRBV10-1 to TRBJ1-1; D possibly corresponds to TRBD1 (5 bases). Sequenced input: PBMCs. In DNA form, the CDR3 reads TGCGCCAGCAGCGCCCGGGGGGGAGGCCCTGAAGCTTTCTTT. It translates to CASSARGGGPEAFF.